This T cell receptor (beta chain) originates from a study of blood T cell repertoires in COVID-19. Participants reported their clinical history, and cohort assignment relied on those reports. The trim removed 2 bases at V and 8 bases at J, leaving 10 bases unmatched. Germline CDR1 is SGHRS and CDR2 is YFSETQ. The CDR3 has 15 amino acids. The protocol was immunoSEQ multiplex PCR, while the TCRdb copy is restricted to in-frame clones and leaves out a portion. Among over 300,000 clones, around 85% were seen once, and the ten largest hold under 2.5%. This TCR came from a man aged 25-45 years who had recovered from COVID-19. The genes are TRBV5-1 and TRBJ1-2; 9 bases are shared with TRBD1. The sequencing sample was made of PBMCs or T cells enriched from blood (not recorded which). The CDR3 reads CASSLIQGALQGYTF. Here the CDR3 DNA reads TGCGCCAGCAGCTTAATACAGGGGGCTCTTCAAGGCTACACCTTC.